This TCR beta chain came from a study of OX40 agonist ivuxolimab in advanced cancers. Deletions cut 3 bases from V and 4 bases from J, with 13 bases between. Germline V gene sequence: CDR1 LNHDA, CDR2 SQIVND (reference sequence). The CDR3 loop spans 15 amino acids. The repertoire was sequenced with immunoSEQ multiplex PCR; TCRdb's copy has only in-frame clones and lacks some. The repertoire holds 92,000 or so clones, with just under 90% as singletons. The chain is built from TRBV19 and TRBJ2-1; D might be TRBD1 or TRBD2, each matching 5 bases. This sequence was found in an adult with an advanced solid tumor such as melanoma, head and neck, liver or kidney cancer. This specimen was CD4+ or CD8+ T cells sorted from blood, taken in a trial of the OX40 agonist ivuxolimab. Here the CDR3 reads CASSILGTIYNEQFF. DNA of the CDR3: TGTGCCAGTAGTATCCTGGGGACGATTTACAATGAGCAGTTCTTC.